This T cell receptor (beta chain) stems from a study of human T cells and chemical hapten exposure. Across the study: Patches that contained 0.01% DPC were applied to the upper back and read at 6 days. Predominantly women, the patients had alopecia areata, totalis or universalis.

Time point described: patch test 2, 6 weeks after DPC sensitization. Treatment described: therapeutic diphenylcyclopropenone sensitization with weekly scalp DPC. Comment on this clonotype: The antigen remains unidentified.

Between the trimmed V and J ends, which lost 0 bases and 7 bases, there was a span of 4 bases. Germline assignment: CDR1 SEHNR and CDR2 FQNEAQ (reference sequence). The CDR3 loop spans 13 amino acids. TCRdb used MiXCR to reprocess the RACE reads, holding one entry per CDR3 protein. The data hold under 75,000 distinct CDR3 sequences, with around 7.9% observed a single time. Study observations and caveats: Sensitization with DPC brought no change to TCRs above 1 in 1000 in frequency.

The clonotype originates from a woman aged 50 to 65 with alopecia areata. Some clones in this sample may be carry-over from other donors' samples. Material: whole blood, obtained in connection with sensitization to the hapten diphenylcyclopropenone (DPC). The rearrangement joins TRBV7-9 to TRBJ1-6; D unclear. This CDR3 reads CASSLAQNSPLHF. The CDR3 coding sequence is TGTGCCAGCAGCTTAGCCCAAAATTCACCCCTCCACTTT.